This T cell receptor beta chain came from a study of shared clonotypes between healthy human individuals. Study overall: The donor pool was made up of two women and a few men aged 18 to 49.

The repertoire was sequenced with immunoSEQ multiplex PCR; TCRdb's copy has only in-frame clones and lacks some. The sample shows 2 million to 2.5 million clones, roughly 93% of them seen only once. General study results and limits: A generally larger estimated richness was seen in naive subsets than in memory subsets.

Notes on this clone: Its antigen is not known.

The receptor's source is a man younger than 30 in good health. Some clones in this sample may be carry-over from other donors' samples. The sequenced sample was naive CD4+ T cells from PBMCs. Noted subset: CD45RA+ positively selected.

The CDR3 loop reads CASSPTGERPAFF. CDR3 in DNA: TGTGCCAGCAGCCCTACAGGGGAACGGCCAGCTTTCTTT. The V and J genes are TRBV11-1 and TRBJ1-1, with 7 bases aligning to TRBD1. CDR3 length: 13 residues. J was trimmed by 10 bases and V by 5 bases; bases with no gene match: 10. Germline CDR1 is SGHAT and CDR2 is FQDESV (reference sequence).